The 3 T cell receptor beta chains presented below share a single source sample, sequenced in a study of T-cell reconstitution after alpha-beta-depleted transplantation in children. Unique molecular identifiers were incorporated during preparation of the TCRbeta library. Each CDR3 protein gets one entry after TCRdb re-called the PCR reads with MiXCR. The sample records approximately 520,000 distinct CDR3 sequences, about an eighth being singletons. The sequences come from PBMCs, mostly from graft donor cells, collected 180 days after TCRalphabeta/CD19-depleted stem cell transplant. These receptors were taken from a female patient under 10 years old who had a stem cell transplant for aplastic anemia, so the T cells may come from the graft donor.

This clonotype appeared a few times. CDR3 DNA: TGCAGCGTGGCCGGGACGGTGAACACTGAAGCTTTCTTT. It translates to CSVAGTVNTEAFF. The V gene is TRBV29-1, the J gene TRBJ1-1; a possible D gene is TRBD1 (5 bases). Trimming stripped 6 bases from V and 0 bases from J, with 11 bases between. CDR3 length: 13 amino acids. Germline-derived CDR1 and CDR2 are SQVTM and ANQGSEA.

V gene TRBV6-2 or TRBV6-3 combines with J gene TRBJ2-1; 11 bases match TRBD2. The CDR3 consists of 16 residues. The germline gives CDR1 MNHEY, CDR2 SVGEGT. V gave up 3 bases and J gave up 9 bases; unmatched junction bases: 10. CDR3 loop: CASSYWGTSGQREQFF. The CDR3 nucleotides are TGTGCCAGCAGTTATTGGGGGACTAGCGGCCAACGTGAGCAGTTCTTC.

The chain employs TRBV20-1 and TRBJ2-3; D is uncertain. CDR3 length: 14 amino acids. Trimming shortened V by 6 bases and J by 0 bases, and 13 bases separated the two germline ends. Germline CDR1 reads DFQATT; CDR2 reads SNEGSKA (reference sequence). CDR3 nucleotides: TGCAGTGCCCAGTCTGGGCCCAGCACAGATACGCAGTATTTT. This translates into CSAQSGPSTDTQYF.